The source of this TCR beta chain is a study of T cell changes during pregnancy in multiple sclerosis. The ends were cut back, 0 bases at V and 1 base at J, with 13 bases in the middle. The CDR3 has 16 amino acids. The germline V gene encodes CDR1 SGDLS and CDR2 YYNGEE. Clones were read by immunoSEQ multiplex PCR, and TCRdb kept only the in-frame ones, dropping some. Seen here are 75,000 to 95,000 clones, around 90% observed once, and the top ten hold about 0.91%. Here the sequenced sample was peripheral blood, taken before pregnancy. This TCR was recovered from a female donor with multiple sclerosis, enrolled in a pregnancy study. This chain connects TRBV9 to TRBJ1-1, with D tentatively TRBD1 (6 bases). The CDR3 loop is CASSVDGGRKNTEAFF. In nucleotides, the CDR3 is TGTGCCAGCAGCGTAGATGGGGGCCGAAAGAACACTGAAGCTTTCTTT. The whole variable domain, filled in from reference TRBV9 and TRBJ1-1, reads DSGVTQTPKHLITATGQRVTLRCSPRSGDLSVYWYQQSLDQGLQFLIQYYNGEERAKGNILERFSAQQFPDLHSELNLSSLELGDSALYFCASSVDGGRKNTEAFFGQGTRLTVV.